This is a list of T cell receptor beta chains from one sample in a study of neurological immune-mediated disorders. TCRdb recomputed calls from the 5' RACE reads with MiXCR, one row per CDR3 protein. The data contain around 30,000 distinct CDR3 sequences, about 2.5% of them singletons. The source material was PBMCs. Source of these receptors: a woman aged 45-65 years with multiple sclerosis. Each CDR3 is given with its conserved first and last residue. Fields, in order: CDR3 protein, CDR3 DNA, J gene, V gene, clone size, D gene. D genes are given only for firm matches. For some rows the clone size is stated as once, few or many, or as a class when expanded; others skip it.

CASSLGREGTGELFF TGTGCCAGCAGTTTAGGGCGGGAAGGCACCGGGGAGCTGTTTTTT TRBJ2-2 TRBV27 many NA
CASSRDRGQNTEAFF TGCGCCAGCAGCAGGGACAGGGGGCAGAACACTGAAGCTTTCTTT TRBJ1-1 TRBV5-1 many TRBD1
CASTLGGFWYF TGTGCCAGCACCCTGGGGGGATTCTGGTACTTC TRBJ2-5 TRBV6-6 many NA
CASSEQGPSAEAFF TGTGCCAGCAGTGAACAGGGGCCGTCCGCTGAAGCTTTCTTT TRBJ1-1 TRBV2 few NA
CASSSGANNSPLHF TGTGCCAGCAGTTCAGGGGCGAATAATTCACCCCTCCACTTT TRBJ1-6 TRBV27 many NA
CASSTDRGLNEKLFF TGCGCCAGCAGCACTGACAGGGGGCTTAATGAAAAACTGTTTTTT TRBJ1-4 TRBV5-1 NA TRBD1
CSVEVRVGTGELFF TGCAGCGTTGAAGTTCGGGTGGGCACCGGGGAGCTGTTTTTT TRBJ2-2 TRBV29-1 many NA
CSALRGNSYEQYF TGCAGTGCTTTGCGGGGCAATTCCTACGAGCAGTACTTC TRBJ2-7 TRBV20-1 few NA
CASSNSGLRTRELFF TGTGCCAGCAGCAACTCGGGACTTAGGACCAGGGAGCTGTTTTTT TRBJ2-2 TRBV5-8 once NA
CASSQGRGGRYGTQYF TGCGCCAGCAGCCAAGGCCGAGGCGGCCGCTACGGGACCCAGTACTTC TRBJ2-5 TRBV4-3 many NA
CASTPRTSGSEQYF TGTGCCAGCACCCCCCGGACTAGCGGTTCCGAGCAGTACTTC TRBJ2-7 TRBV6-2/TRBV6-3 many TRBD2
CASSLTGGADTQYF TGTGCCAGCAGCTTGACCGGGGGGGCAGATACGCAGTATTTT TRBJ2-3 TRBV7-2 many TRBD2
CAISPAQVDGYTF TGTGCCATCAGCCCTGCTCAGGTGGATGGCTACACCTTC TRBJ1-2 TRBV10-3 many NA
CSARKSGAETQYF TGCAGTGCTAGGAAAAGCGGGGCGGAGACCCAGTACTTC TRBJ2-5 TRBV20-1 many TRBD2
CSAKLGVDNEQFF TGCAGTGCCAAACTAGGGGTAGACAATGAGCAGTTCTTC TRBJ2-1 TRBV20-1 many NA
CSALNRPGTGGGYEQYF TGCAGTGCTCTGAACCGACCCGGGACAGGCGGGGGATACGAGCAGTACTTC TRBJ2-7 TRBV20-1 many NA
CASSFAGDTGELFF TGTGCCAGCAGTTTCGCTGGGGACACCGGGGAGCTGTTTTTT TRBJ2-2 TRBV12-3/TRBV12-4 many NA
CASEVEVEQYF TGTGCCAGCGAAGTGGAGGTCGAGCAGTACTTC TRBJ2-7 TRBV6-1 many NA
CASSPRQGRTEAFF TGTGCCAGCTCACCAAGACAAGGACGGACTGAAGCTTTCTTT TRBJ1-1 TRBV18 NA NA
CSVDIGVLNTEAFF TGCAGCGTTGATATCGGAGTCCTCAACACTGAAGCTTTCTTT TRBJ1-1 TRBV29-1 many NA
CASRQGQENTEAFF TGTGCCAGCAGACAGGGACAGGAGAACACTGAAGCTTTCTTT TRBJ1-1 TRBV3-1 many TRBD1
CASTMGPYEQYF TGTGCCAGCACGATGGGTCCTTACGAGCAGTACTTC TRBJ2-7 TRBV28 many NA
CASGDGRSYEQYF TGCGCCAGCGGGGACGGTCGCTCCTACGAGCAGTACTTC TRBJ2-7 TRBV4-1 NA NA
CSALDPGGGGQPQHF TGCAGTGCACTGGACCCAGGGGGAGGGGGGCAGCCCCAGCATTTT TRBJ1-5 TRBV20-1 many TRBD1
CSARGGTNEKLFF TGCAGTGCTAGAGGTGGGACTAATGAAAAACTGTTTTTT TRBJ1-4 TRBV20-1 NA NA
CASSLHLTGNTEAFF TGTGCCAGCAGCTTACACCTTACAGGGAACACTGAAGCTTTCTTT TRBJ1-1 TRBV7-2 many NA
CASSLSPANTEAFF TGTGCCAGCAGCCTATCCCCCGCGAACACTGAAGCTTTCTTT TRBJ1-1 TRBV11-1 NA NA
CSVGLGYEQYF TGCAGCGTGGGACTGGGCTACGAGCAGTACTTC TRBJ2-7 TRBV29-1 NA NA
CGVRTGDFSPLHF TGCGGCGTACGGACAGGAGACTTTTCACCCCTCCACTTT TRBJ1-6 TRBV29-1 few TRBD1
CSARVGQGLYGYTF TGCAGTGCTAGAGTGGGACAGGGCCTCTATGGCTACACCTTC TRBJ1-2 TRBV20-1 medium-sized TRBD1
CSASRIEKLFF TGCAGTGCTAGCCGTATTGAAAAACTGTTTTTT TRBJ1-4 TRBV20-1 many NA
CASSRGGGTQYNEQFF TGCGCCAGCAGCCGAGGAGGGGGGACACAGTACAATGAGCAGTTCTTC TRBJ2-1 TRBV5-1 many NA
CASSLEGLAGVGGANVLTF TGTGCCAGCAGTTTAGAGGGCCTAGCGGGAGTTGGAGGGGCCAACGTCCTGACTTTC TRBJ2-6 TRBV27 many TRBD2
CASSSEYSYNEQFF TGTGCCAGCAGCTCGGAGTACAGCTACAATGAGCAGTTCTTC TRBJ2-1 TRBV7-9 many NA
CAISGGLSYNEQFF TGTGCCATCAGCGGCGGGCTATCCTACAATGAGCAGTTCTTC TRBJ2-1 TRBV10-3 many NA
CASSKPGTSGNTGELFF TGTGCCAGCAGTAAACCCGGGACTAGCGGGAACACCGGGGAGCTGTTTTTT TRBJ2-2 TRBV5-6 many TRBD2
CASTGTGMGTDTQYF TGCGCCAGCACCGGGACAGGGATGGGCACAGATACGCAGTATTTT TRBJ2-3 TRBV5-1 NA TRBD1
CSVELGQGADEQYF TGCAGCGTTGAATTGGGGCAGGGGGCAGACGAGCAGTACTTC TRBJ2-7 TRBV29-1 many TRBD1
CASSLGLAGGSEQFF TGCGCCAGCAGCTTGGGACTAGCGGGAGGCTCAGAGCAGTTCTTC TRBJ2-1 TRBV5-1 many TRBD2
CAISESGATDTQYF TGTGCCATCAGTGAGTCTGGCGCTACAGATACGCAGTATTTT TRBJ2-3 TRBV10-3 many NA
CASSTPLGLEGSQETQYF TGTGCCAGCAGTACCCCGCTGGGCTTAGAAGGAAGCCAAGAGACCCAGTACTTC TRBJ2-5 TRBV6-2/TRBV6-3 many NA
CASSRTGGAGELFF TGTGCCAGCAGTCGGACAGGAGGAGCCGGGGAGCTGTTTTTT TRBJ2-2 TRBV6-5 many TRBD1
CSAREHTASTQYF TGCAGTGCTAGAGAACACACGGCGTCGACGCAGTATTTT TRBJ2-3 TRBV20-1 few NA
CASNRQGASYEQYF TGTGCCAGCAACAGACAGGGGGCTTCCTACGAGCAGTACTTC TRBJ2-7 TRBV28 NA TRBD1
CASSFQGADNEQFF TGTGCCAGCAGCTTCCAGGGGGCGGACAATGAGCAGTTCTTC TRBJ2-1 TRBV11-3 many TRBD1
CSARDADKGINEKLFF TGCAGTGCTAGAGATGCCGACAAGGGTATAAATGAAAAACTGTTTTTT TRBJ1-4 TRBV20-1 many NA
CASSLMPVKGTEAFF TGTGCCAGCAGTTTAATGCCCGTCAAGGGCACTGAAGCTTTCTTT TRBJ1-1 TRBV27 few NA
CSSTGVYGYTF TGCAGTTCGACAGGGGTCTATGGCTACACCTTC TRBJ1-2 TRBV29-1 many TRBD1
CASSQSADTQYF TGTGCCAGCAGCCAAAGTGCAGATACGCAGTATTTT TRBJ2-3 TRBV4-2 many NA
CSAREVAGGVQFF TGCAGTGCTAGAGAAGTAGCGGGGGGAGTGCAGTTCTTC TRBJ2-1 TRBV20-1 many TRBD2
CSALTGEEQYF TGCAGTGCTTTGACAGGGGAAGAGCAGTACTTC TRBJ2-7 TRBV20-1 many TRBD1
CASSPAPENTEAFF TGTGCCAGCTCACCCGCCCCCGAGAACACTGAAGCTTTCTTT TRBJ1-1 TRBV18 many NA
CSVEFQTGRGYTF TGCAGCGTTGAATTTCAGACAGGGAGAGGCTACACCTTC TRBJ1-2 TRBV29-1 few TRBD1
CASSFSTRKPNTDTQYF TGTGCCAGCAGTTTCTCCACTCGGAAGCCTAACACAGATACGCAGTATTTT TRBJ2-3 TRBV6-2/TRBV6-3 many NA
CASSFDRGLNTEAFF TGCGCCAGCAGCTTCGACAGGGGGTTGAACACTGAAGCTTTCTTT TRBJ1-1 TRBV5-1 many TRBD1
CATSPTGNTEAFF TGTGCCACCAGTCCTACGGGTAACACTGAAGCTTTCTTT TRBJ1-1 TRBV6-5 many NA
CASSWTSYNEQFF TGCGCCAGCAGCTGGACTAGTTACAATGAGCAGTTCTTC TRBJ2-1 TRBV5-1 few TRBD2
CASSFSPDPDHEQYF TGTGCCAGCAGTTTTTCGCCGGACCCGGACCACGAGCAGTACTTC TRBJ2-7 TRBV27 many NA
CASSLAGRDTEAFF TGTGCCAGCAGCTTAGCAGGGCGGGACACTGAAGCTTTCTTT TRBJ1-1 TRBV7-9 many NA
CASSLVGMADTQYF TGTGCCAGCAGCTTAGTGGGAATGGCAGATACGCAGTATTTT TRBJ2-3 TRBV11-2 many NA